This TCR beta chain was identified in a study of T cells in Graves' hyperthyroidism and ophthalmopathy. Study-wide findings and caveats: Clonotypes that were expanded in thyroid above 0.001 mostly appeared in blood too.

The V gene end was trimmed by 5 bases and the J gene end by 4 bases; junction bases not matched to a gene: 9. Germline V gives CDR1 SGHRS, CDR2 YFSETQ. The CDR3 loop spans 15 amino acids. TCR beta CDR3 regions were amplified from RNA transcripts. The HTBI primer set was used in a first-round RT-PCR of the TCR CDR3. In TCRdb, the multiplex PCR reads were re-called with MiXCR into one record per CDR3 protein. The sample has 280,000 or so distinct CDR3 sequences, roughly 15% seen once. Uncontrolled infections, other autoimmune diseases, pregnancy or lactation led to exclusion of patients. Diagnostic assessment was based on clinical symptoms, serum thyroxine and TRAb, thyroid ultrasound and orbital computed tomography. Ahead of any ophthalmopathy symptoms, the blood sample was obtained at the first diagnosis of hyperthyroidism. Ten or more counts support this clonotype. Its antigen remains unidentified.

The source material was blood. This clonotype was obtained from a woman in her 50s with Graves' hyperthyroidism that later progressed to Graves' ophthalmopathy. The V and J genes are TRBV5-1 and TRBJ1-1; 9 nucleotides agree with TRBD1. CDR3 amino acids: CASRKQGAGSTEAFF. CDR3 DNA sequence: TGCGCCAGCAGAAAACAGGGGGCAGGGTCCACTGAAGCTTTCTTT.